This T cell receptor beta chain appears in the sequencing data of a study of shared clonotypes between healthy human individuals. V lost 5 bases and J lost 4, with 11 bases in between. This CDR3 is 13 amino acids long. Germline V gene lookup returns CDR1 LNHNV and CDR2 YYDKDF (reference sequence). Generated by immunoSEQ multiplex PCR, the TCRdb table keeps only in-frame clones and is missing some. This sample has hundreds of thousands of clones; 74% occur once, and the top ten carry less than 2%. V is TRBV15 and J is TRBJ1-2; D remains ambiguous. This TCR was recovered from a woman aged 25 to 39 in good health. Sequenced material: memory CD4+ T cells sorted from blood. Subset specified: CD45RA-negative fraction. CDR3 nucleotide sequence: TGTGCCACCAGCCCCGGCGACCGCTATGGCTACACCTTC. Translated: CATSPGDRYGYTF.